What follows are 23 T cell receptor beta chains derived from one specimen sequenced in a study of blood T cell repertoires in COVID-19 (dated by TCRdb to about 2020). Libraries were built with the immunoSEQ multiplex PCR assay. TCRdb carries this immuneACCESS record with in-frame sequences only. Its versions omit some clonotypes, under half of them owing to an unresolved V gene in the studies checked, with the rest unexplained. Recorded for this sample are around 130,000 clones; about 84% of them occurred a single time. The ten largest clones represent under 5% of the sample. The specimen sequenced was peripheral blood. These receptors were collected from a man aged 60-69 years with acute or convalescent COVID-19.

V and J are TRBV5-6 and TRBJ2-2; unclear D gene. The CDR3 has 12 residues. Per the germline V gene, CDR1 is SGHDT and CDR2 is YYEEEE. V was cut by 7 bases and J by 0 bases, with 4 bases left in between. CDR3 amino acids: CASSANTGELFF. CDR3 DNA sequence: TGTGCCAGCTCGGCGAACACCGGGGAGCTGTTTTTT.

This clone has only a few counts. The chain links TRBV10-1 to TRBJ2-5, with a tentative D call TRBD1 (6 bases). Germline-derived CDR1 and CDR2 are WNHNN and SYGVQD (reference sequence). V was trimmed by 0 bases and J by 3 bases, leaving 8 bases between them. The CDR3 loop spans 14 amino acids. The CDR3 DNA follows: TGCGCCAGCAGTGAGTCGGCAGGGGAAGAGACCCAGTACTTC. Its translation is CASSESAGEETQYF.

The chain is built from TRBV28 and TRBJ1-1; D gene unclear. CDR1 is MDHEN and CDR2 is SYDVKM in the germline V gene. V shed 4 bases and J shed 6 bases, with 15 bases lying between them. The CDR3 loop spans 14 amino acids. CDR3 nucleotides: TGTGCCAGCAGTTCCCTCCTCGAGGTTTCTGAAGCTTTCTTT. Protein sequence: CASSSLLEVSEAFF.

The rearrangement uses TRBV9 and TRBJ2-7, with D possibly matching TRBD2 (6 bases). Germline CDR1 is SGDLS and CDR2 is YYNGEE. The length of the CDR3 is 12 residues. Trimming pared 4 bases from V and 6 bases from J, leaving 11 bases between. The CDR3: CASSLGGGEQYF. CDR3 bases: TGTGCCAGCAGCCTCGGGGGTGGCGAGCAGTACTTC.

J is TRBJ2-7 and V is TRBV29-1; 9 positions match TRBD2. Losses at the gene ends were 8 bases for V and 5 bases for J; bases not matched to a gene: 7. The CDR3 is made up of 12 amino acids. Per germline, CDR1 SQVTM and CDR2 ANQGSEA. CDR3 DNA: TGCAGCACATTTAGCGGGAGCGACGAGCAGTACTTC. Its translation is CSTFSGSDEQYF.

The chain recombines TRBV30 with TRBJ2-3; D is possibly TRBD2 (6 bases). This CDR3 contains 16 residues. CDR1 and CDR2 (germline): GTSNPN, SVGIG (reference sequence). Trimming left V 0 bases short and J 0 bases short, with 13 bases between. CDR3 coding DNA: TGTGCCTGGAGTGTACCGGAGGGCTCGAGCACAGATACGCAGTATTTT. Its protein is CAWSVPEGSSTDTQYF.

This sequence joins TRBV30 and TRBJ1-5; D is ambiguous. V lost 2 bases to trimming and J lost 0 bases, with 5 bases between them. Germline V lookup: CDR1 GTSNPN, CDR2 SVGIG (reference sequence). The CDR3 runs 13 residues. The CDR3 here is CAWSLNSNQPQHF. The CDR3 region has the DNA TGTGCCTGGAGTTTAAATAGCAATCAGCCCCAGCATTTT.

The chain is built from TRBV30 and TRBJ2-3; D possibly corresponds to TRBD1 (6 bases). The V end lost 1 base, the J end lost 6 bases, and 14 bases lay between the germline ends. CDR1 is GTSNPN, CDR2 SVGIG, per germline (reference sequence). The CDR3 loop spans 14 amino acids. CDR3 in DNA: TGTGCCTGGAGTGAGGGGGACCTGGGGGATACGCAGTATTTT. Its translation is CAWSEGDLGDTQYF.

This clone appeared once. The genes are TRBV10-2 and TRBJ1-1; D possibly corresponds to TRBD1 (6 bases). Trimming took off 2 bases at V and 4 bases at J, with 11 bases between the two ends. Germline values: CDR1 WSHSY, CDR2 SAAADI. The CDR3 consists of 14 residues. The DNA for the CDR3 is TGCGCCAGCAGTGAGCAGGGGTCGGGCACTGAAGCTTTCTTT. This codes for CASSEQGSGTEAFF.

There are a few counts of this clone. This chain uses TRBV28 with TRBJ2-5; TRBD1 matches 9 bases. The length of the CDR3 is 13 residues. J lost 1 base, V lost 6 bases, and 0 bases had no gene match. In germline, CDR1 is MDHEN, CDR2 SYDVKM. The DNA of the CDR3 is TGTGCCAGCAGGACAGGGGGCCAAGAGACCCAGTACTTC. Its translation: CASRTGGQETQYF.

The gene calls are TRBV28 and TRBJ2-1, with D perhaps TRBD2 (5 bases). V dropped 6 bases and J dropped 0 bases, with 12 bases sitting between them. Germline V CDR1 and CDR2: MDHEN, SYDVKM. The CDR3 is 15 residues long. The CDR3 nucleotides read TGTGCCAGCAGCAACGGACTTTCCTCCTACAATGAGCAGTTCTTC. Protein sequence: CASSNGLSSYNEQFF. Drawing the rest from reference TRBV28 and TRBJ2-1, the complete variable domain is DVKVTQSSRYLVKRTGEKVFLECVQDMDHENMFWYRQDPGLGLRLIYFSYDVKMKEKGDIPEGYSVSREKKERFSLILESASTNQTSMYLCASSNGLSSYNEQFFGPGTRLTVL.

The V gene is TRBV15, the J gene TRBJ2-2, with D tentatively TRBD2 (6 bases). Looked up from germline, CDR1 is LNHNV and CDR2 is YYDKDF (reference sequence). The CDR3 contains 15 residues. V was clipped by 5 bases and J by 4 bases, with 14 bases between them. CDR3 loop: CATSQRRGGTGELFF. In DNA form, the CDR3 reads TGTGCCACCAGCCAAAGAAGGGGAGGCACCGGGGAGCTGTTTTTT.

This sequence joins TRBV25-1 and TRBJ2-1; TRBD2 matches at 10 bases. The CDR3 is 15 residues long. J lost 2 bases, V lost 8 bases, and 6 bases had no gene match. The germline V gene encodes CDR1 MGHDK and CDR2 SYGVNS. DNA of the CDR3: TGTGCCAGCGTCGGAGCGGGAGGGACCTACAATGAGCAGTTCTTC. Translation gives CASVGAGGTYNEQFF.

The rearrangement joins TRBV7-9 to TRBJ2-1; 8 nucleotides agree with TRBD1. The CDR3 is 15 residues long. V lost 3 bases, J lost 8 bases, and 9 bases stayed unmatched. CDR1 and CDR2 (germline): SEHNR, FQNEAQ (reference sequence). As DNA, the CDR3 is TGTGCCAGCAGCTTGAGGTCAGGGGGCGGCGATGAGCAGTTCTTC. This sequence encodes CASSLRSGGGDEQFF.

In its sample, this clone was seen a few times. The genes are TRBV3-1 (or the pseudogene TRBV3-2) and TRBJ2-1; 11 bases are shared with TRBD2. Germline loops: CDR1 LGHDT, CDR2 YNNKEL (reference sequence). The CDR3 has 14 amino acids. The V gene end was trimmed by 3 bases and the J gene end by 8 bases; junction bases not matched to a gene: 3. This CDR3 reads CASSHTSGGYEQFF. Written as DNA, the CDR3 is TGTGCCAGCAGCCATACTAGCGGGGGCTATGAGCAGTTCTTC.

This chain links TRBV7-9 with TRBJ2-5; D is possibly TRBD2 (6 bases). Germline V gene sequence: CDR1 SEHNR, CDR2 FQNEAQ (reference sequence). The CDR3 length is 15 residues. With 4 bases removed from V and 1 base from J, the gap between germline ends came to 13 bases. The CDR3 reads CASSWSGAPQETQYF. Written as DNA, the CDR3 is TGTGCCAGCAGCTGGTCGGGAGCCCCCCAAGAGACCCAGTACTTC.

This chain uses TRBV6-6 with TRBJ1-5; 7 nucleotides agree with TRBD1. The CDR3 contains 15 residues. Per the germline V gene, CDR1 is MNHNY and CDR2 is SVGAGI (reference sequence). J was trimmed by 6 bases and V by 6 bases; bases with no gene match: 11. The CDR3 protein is CASRGIQGGGQPQHF. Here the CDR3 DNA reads TGTGCCAGCAGGGGAATTCAGGGGGGCGGTCAGCCCCAGCATTTT.

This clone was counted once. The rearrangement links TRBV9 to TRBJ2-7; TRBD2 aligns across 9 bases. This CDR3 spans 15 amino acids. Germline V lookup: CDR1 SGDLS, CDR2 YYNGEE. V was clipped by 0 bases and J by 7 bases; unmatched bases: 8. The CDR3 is CASSVGGAGGGEQYF. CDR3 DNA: TGTGCCAGCAGCGTAGGAGGAGCGGGAGGAGGAGAGCAGTACTTC.

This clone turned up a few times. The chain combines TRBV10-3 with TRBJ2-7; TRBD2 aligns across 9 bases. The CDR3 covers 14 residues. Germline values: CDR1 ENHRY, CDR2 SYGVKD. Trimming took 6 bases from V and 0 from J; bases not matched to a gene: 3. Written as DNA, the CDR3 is TGTGCCATCAGCATTAGCGGGAGCTCCTACGAGCAGTACTTC. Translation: CAISISGSSYEQYF.

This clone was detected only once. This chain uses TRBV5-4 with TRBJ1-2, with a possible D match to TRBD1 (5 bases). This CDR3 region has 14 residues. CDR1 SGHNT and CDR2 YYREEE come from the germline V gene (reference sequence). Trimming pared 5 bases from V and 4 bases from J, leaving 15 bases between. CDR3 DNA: TGTGCCAGCAGTTATAATAGGGGTTCCTATGGCTACACCTTC. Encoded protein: CASSYNRGSYGYTF. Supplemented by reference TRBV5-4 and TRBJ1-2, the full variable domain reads ETGVTQSPTHLIKTRGQQVTLRCSSQSGHNTVSWYQQALGQGPQFIFQYYREEENGRGNFPPRFSGLQFPNYSSELNVNALELDDSALYLCASSYNRGSYGYTFGSGTRLTVV.

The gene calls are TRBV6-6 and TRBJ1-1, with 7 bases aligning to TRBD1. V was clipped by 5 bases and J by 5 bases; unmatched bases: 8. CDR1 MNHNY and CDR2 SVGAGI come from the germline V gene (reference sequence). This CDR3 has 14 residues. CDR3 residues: CASSLQGGRTEAFF. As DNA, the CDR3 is TGTGCCAGCAGTCTCCAGGGGGGAAGGACTGAAGCTTTCTTT.

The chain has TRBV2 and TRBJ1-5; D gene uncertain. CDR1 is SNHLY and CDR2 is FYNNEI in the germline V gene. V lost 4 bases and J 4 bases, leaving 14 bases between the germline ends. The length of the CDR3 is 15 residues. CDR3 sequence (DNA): TGTGCCAGCAGTGTTGCGGCGGGAGATAATCAGCCCCAGCATTTT. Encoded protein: CASSVAAGDNQPQHF.

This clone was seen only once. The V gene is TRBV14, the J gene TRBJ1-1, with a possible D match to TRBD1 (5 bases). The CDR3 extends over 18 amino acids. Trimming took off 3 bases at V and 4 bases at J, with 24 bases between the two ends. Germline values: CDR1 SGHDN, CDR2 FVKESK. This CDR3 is CASSHSFNEGLIGTEAFF. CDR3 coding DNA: TGTGCCAGCAGCCATTCGTTTAATGAGGGACTAATCGGCACTGAAGCTTTCTTT.